This T cell receptor beta chain stems from a study of Tregs in tolerant kidney transplant recipients. The study's findings and limits: Activated donor B cell expansion appeared to reveal the most relevant donor-specific TCRbeta repertoire. The small number of patients limits these findings pending further validation. Biological reproducibility was not directly addressed in this study.

This CDR3 spans 14 amino acids. The V gene lost 3 bases and the J gene lost 7 bases, with 13 bases spanning the gap. Germline-derived CDR1 and CDR2 are LGHNA and YSLEER. As regards this clone: The target antigen is unknown.

Produced via immunoSEQ multiplex PCR; TCRdb's table is partial and in-frame only. The sample includes 15,000 to 19,000 clones, approximately 94% of them seen just once. Unstimulated regulatory T cells (CD4+CD25+CD127-), CD4+CD25- non-regulatory cells, CD4 and CD8 cells were FACS-sorted from thawed PBMCs. This chain links TRBV4-3 with TRBJ2-4; D might be TRBD2 (6 bases). Sequencing was carried out using CD8+ T cells from blood. The clonotype was recovered from a human donor in good health. CDR3 amino acids: CASSHKEGLNIQYF. The DNA of the CDR3 is TGCGCCAGCAGCCATAAGGAGGGCTTGAACATTCAGTACTTC.